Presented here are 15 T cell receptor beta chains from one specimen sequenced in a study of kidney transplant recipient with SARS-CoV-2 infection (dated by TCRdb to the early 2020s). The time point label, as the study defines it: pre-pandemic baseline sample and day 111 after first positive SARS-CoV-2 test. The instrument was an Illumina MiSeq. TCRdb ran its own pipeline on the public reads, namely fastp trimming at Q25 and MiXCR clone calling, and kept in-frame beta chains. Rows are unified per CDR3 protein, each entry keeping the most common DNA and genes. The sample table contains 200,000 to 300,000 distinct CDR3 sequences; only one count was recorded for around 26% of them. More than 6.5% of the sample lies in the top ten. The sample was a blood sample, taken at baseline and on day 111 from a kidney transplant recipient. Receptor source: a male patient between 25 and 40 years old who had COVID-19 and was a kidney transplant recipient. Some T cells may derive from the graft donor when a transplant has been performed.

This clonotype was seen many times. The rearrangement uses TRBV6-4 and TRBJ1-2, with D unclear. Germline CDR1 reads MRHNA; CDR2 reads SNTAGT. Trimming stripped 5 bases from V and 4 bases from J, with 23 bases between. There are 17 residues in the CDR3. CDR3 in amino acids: CASSNGFSHGKTYGYTF. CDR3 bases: TGTGCCAGCAGTAACGGTTTCTCACACGGAAAGACCTATGGCTACACCTTC.

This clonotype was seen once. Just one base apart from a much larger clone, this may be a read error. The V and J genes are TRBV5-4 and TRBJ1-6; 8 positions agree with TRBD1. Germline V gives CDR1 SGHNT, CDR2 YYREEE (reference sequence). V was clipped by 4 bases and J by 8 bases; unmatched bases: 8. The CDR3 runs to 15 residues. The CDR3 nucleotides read TGTGCCAGCAGCGAGAGACAGGGGAGGTATTCACCCCTCCACTTT. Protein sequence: CASSERQGRYSPLHF.

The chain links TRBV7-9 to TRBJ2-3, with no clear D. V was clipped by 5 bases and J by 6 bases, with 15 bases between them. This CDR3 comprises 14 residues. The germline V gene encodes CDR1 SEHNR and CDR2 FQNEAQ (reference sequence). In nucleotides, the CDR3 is TGTGCCAGCAGCCCTTGGCTAGTTGTGGATACGCAGTATTTT. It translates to CASSPWLVVDTQYF.

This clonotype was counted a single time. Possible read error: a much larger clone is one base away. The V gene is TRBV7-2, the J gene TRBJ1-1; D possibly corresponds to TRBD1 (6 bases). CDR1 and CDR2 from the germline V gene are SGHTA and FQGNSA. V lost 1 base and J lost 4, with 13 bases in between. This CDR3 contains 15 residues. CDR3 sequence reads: CASSLDGGDSTEAFF. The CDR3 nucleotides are TGTGCCAGCAGCTTAGACGGGGGCGATAGCACTGAAGCTTTCTTT.

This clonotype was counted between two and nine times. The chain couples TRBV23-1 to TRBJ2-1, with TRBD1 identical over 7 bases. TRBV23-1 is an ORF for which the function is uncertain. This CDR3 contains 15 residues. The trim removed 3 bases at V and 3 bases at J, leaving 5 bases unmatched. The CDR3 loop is CASSHLRGHYNEQFF. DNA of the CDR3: TGCGCCAGCAGTCACCTTAGGGGGCACTACAATGAGCAGTTCTTC.

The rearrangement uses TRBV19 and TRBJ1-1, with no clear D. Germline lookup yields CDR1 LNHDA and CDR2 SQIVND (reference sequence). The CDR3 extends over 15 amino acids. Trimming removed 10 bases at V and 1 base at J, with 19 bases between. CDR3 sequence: CATRDMRGKNTEAFF. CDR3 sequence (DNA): TGTGCCACCCGGGATATGAGAGGGAAGAACACTGAAGCTTTCTTT.

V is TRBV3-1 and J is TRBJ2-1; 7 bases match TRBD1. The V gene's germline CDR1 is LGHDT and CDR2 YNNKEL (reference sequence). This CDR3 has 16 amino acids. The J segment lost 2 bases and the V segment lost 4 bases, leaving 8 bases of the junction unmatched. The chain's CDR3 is CASSRRDSLPYNEQFF. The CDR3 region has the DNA TGTGCCAGCAGCCGCCGGGACAGCCTGCCCTACAATGAGCAGTTCTTC.

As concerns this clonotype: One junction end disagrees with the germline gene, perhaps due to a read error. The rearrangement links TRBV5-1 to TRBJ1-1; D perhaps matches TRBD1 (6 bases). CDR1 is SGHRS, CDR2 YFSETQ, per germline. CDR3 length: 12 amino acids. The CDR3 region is CASSFQGTEASF. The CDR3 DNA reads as TGCGCCAGCAGCTTCCAGGGGACTGAAGCTTCCTTT.

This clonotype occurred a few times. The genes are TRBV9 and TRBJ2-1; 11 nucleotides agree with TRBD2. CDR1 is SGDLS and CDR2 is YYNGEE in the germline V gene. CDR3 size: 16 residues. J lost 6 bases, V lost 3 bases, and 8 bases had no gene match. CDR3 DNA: TGTGCCAGCAGCGCGACCGGGACTAGCGGAATCAATGAGCAGTTCTTC. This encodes CASSATGTSGINEQFF.

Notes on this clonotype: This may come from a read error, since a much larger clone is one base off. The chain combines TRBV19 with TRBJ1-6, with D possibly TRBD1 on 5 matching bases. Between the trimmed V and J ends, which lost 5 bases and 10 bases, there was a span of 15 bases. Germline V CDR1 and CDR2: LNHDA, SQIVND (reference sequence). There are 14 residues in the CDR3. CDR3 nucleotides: TGTGCCAGTAGTGTTACAGCAGGGCAATCACCCCTCCACTTT. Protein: CASSVTAGQSPLHF.

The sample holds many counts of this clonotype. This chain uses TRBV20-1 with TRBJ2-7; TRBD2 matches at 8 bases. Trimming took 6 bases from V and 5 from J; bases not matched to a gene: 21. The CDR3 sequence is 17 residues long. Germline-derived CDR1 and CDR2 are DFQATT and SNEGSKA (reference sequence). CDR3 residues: CSARNTRTSWVKNEQYF. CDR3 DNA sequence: TGCAGTGCCCGCAATACCCGGACTAGCTGGGTGAAAAACGAGCAGTACTTC.

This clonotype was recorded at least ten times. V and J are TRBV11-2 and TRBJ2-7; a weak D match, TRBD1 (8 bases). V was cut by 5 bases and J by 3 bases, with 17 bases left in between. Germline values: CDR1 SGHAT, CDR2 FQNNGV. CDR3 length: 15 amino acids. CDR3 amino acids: CASSKDREGNYEQYF. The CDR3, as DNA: TGTGCCAGCAGCAAGGACAGGGAGGGAAACTACGAGCAGTACTTC.

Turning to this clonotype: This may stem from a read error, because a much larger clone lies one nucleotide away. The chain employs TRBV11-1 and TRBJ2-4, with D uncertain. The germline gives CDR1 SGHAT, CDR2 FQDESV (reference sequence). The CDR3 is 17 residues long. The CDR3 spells CASSPAFKAGKTYGCTF. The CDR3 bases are TGTGCCAGCAGCCCGGCCTTTAAGGCTGGAAAGACCTATGGCTGCACCTTC.

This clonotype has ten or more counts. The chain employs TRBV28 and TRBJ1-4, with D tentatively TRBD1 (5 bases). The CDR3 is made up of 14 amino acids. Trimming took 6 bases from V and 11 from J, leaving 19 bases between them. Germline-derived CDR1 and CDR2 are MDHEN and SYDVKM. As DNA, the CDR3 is TGTGCCAGCAGGCCCGGGACTACCAATTTTAAACTGTTTTTT. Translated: CASRPGTTNFKLFF.

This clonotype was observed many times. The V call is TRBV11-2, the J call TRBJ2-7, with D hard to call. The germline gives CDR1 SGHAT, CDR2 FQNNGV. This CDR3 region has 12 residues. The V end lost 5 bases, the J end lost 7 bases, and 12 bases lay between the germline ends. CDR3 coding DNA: TGTGCCAGCAGCCCTCGTGGAGAAGAGCAGTACTTC. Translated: CASSPRGEEQYF. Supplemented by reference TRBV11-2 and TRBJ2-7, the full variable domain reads EAGVAQSPRYKIIEKRQSVAFWCNPISGHATLYWYQQILGQGPKLLIQFQNNGVVDDSQLPKDRFSAERLKGVDSTLKIQPAKLEDSAVYLCASSPRGEEQYFGPGTRLTVT.